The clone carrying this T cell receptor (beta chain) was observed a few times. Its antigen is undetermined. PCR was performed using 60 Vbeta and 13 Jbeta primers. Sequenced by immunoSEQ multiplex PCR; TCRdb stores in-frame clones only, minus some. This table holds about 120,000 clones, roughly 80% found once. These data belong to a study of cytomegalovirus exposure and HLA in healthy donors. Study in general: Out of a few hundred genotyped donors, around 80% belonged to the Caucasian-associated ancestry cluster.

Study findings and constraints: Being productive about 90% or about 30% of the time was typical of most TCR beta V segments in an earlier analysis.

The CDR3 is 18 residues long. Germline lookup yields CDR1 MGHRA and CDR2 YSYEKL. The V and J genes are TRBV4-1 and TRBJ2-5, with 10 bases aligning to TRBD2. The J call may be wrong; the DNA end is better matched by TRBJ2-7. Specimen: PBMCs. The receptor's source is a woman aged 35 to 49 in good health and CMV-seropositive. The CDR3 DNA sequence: TGCGCCAGCAGCCTGGCTTCCAGCGGGGGGGCCTCGTCCTACGAGCAGTACTTC. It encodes CASSLASSGGASSYEQYF.